This TCR beta chain was documented in a study of T cell changes during pregnancy in multiple sclerosis. CDR3 length: 16 residues. Trimming took 5 bases from V and 1 from J; bases not matched to a gene: 7. Germline CDR1 LNHDA, CDR2 SQIVND (reference sequence). The assay was immunoSEQ multiplex PCR, and TCRdb's table has in-frame clones only and misses some. Of 70,000 to 95,000 clones detected, around 90% appear once; the ten largest clones hold 0.47%. The clonotype was recovered from a female donor with multiple sclerosis, enrolled in a pregnancy study. The chain recombines TRBV19 with TRBJ1-2; TRBD1 aligns across 10 bases. The source material was CD4+ T cells from peripheral blood mononuclear cells, sampled in the second trimester of pregnancy. Here the CDR3 reads CASSSRQGALNYGYTF. CDR3 DNA: TGTGCCAGTAGTTCACGACAGGGGGCACTTAACTATGGCTACACCTTC.